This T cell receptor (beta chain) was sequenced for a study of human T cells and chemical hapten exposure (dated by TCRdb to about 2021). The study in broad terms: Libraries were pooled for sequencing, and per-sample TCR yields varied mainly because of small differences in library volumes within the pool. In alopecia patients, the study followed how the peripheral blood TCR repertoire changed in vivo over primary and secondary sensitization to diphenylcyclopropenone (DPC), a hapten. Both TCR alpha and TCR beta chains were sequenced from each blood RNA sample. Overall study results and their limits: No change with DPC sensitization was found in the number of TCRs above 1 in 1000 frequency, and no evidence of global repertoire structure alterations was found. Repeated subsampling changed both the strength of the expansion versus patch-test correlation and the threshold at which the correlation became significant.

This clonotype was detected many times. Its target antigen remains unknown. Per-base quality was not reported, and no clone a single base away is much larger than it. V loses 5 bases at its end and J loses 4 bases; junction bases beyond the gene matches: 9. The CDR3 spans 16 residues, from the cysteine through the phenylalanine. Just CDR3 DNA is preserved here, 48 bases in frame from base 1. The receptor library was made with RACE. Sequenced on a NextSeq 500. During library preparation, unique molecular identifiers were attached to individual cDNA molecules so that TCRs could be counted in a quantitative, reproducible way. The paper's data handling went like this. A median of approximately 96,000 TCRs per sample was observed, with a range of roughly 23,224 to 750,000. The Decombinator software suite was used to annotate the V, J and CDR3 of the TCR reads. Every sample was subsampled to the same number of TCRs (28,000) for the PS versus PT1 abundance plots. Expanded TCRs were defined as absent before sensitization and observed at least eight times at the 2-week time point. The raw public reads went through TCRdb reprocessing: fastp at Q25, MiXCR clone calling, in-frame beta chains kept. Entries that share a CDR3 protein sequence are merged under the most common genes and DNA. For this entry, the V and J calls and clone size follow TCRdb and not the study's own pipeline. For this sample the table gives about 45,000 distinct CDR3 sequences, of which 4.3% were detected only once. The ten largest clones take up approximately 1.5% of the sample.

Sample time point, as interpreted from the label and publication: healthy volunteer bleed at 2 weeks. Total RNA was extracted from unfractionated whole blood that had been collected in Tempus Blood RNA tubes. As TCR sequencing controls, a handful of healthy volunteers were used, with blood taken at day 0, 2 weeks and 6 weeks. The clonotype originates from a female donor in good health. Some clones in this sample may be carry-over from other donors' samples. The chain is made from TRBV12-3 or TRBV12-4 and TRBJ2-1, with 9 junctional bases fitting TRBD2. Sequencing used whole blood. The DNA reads TGTGCCAGCAGTCCTCCGGGACTAGCCAGGTACAATGAGCAGTTCTTC. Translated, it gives CASSPPGLARYNEQFF.